This TCR beta chain is drawn from a study of blood T cell repertoires in COVID-19 (dated by TCRdb to the early 2020s). Describing the broader study: Samples covering the acute and convalescent phases of COVID-19 were provided by collaborators in the United States, Italy and Spain. HLA class I and class II types, where available, came from metadata supplied by the sample provider rather than from assay-based typing. A freely available public database, intended as a resource for researchers studying the immune response to SARS-CoV-2, is where the repertoires were released. The samples were drawn from two sources: the first 160 participants of the ongoing ImmuneRACE study, and 1,000 to 1,500 subjects contributed by 6 global collaborators. The prospective study material was composed of cDNA or gDNA derived from T cells, B-cell-depleted T cells, or PBMCs. Deeply sampled blood TCRbeta repertoires from subjects exposed to, actively infected with, or recovered from COVID-19 were included in the dataset. Sample metadata almost always included a de-identified subject ID, COVID-19 status, age in years and sex.

CDR1 and CDR2 are drawn from the germline V gene: MRHNA, SNTAGT. Trimming at the junction amounts to 7 bases on V and 7 bases on J, and the germline ends lie 17 bases apart. Spanning cysteine to phenylalanine, the CDR3 consists of 14 amino acids. Kept here is only the CDR3 DNA, which spans 42 bases and is read in frame from base 1. What the authors observed across the whole study: How much clinical and demographic metadata was included differed by source and by participant, and the metadata was provided uncurated.

The immunoSEQ Assay, a bias-controlled multiplex PCR, was used to amplify TCRbeta CDR3 regions from genomic DNA. In the paper's pipeline: Nucleated cell counts per sample were estimated from amplification of reference gene primers within the assay. To quantify the absolute abundance of each unique TCRbeta CDR3 rearrangement, sequence reads were collapsed and filtered. Productive Simpson clonality was computed per sample as the square root of Simpson's diversity index over productive rearrangements. As stored in TCRdb, this immuneACCESS dataset retains in-frame rearrangements with V and J assigned. A fraction of the clones does not appear; measured against another copy, unresolved V genes explain less than half of the discrepancy, and the remainder lacks a known reason. V, J and clone size derive from that table, while D and trimming were established from the DNA sequence. The sample records fewer than 250,000 clones, 65% to 85% of which are singletons. 7.4% of the sample belongs to the ten largest clones.

Of note for this clone: The target of this receptor is not known. No per-base quality is available; no much larger clone lies one base away.

In the prospective study, participants were roughly 18 to 100 years old, resided in 24 geographic areas of the United States, and were enrolled through a virtual design. In the prospective study, cohorts were assigned on the basis of participant-reported clinical history obtained from a screening survey and a study questionnaire. In the prospective study, whole blood, serum and a nasopharyngeal or oropharyngeal swab were collected from each participant by mobile phlebotomists. Over a roughly two-month period, participants in the prospective study had the option of providing additional blood draws and questionnaires. Prospective study blood samples were shipped either frozen or at room temperature before DNA extraction.

The sequence joins TRBV6-4 to TRBJ2-4; too little of a D gene remains to name it. The receptor was derived from a middle-aged woman with acute COVID-19. The sample taken for sequencing was PBMCs or T cells enriched from blood (not recorded which). The encoded CDR3 is CASTTTKAGNIQYF. The DNA sequence is TGTGCCAGCACCACCACAAAGGCCGGGAACATTCAGTACTTC.